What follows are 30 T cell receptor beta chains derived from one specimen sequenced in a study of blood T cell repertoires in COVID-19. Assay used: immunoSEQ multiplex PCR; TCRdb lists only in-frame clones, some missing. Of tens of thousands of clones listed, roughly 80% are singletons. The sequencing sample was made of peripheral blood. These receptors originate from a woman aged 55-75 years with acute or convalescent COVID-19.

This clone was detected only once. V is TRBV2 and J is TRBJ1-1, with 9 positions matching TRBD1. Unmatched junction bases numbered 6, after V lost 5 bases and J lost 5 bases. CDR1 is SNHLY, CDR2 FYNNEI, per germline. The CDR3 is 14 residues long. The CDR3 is CASSPGTGYTEAFF. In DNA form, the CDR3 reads TGTGCCAGCAGTCCCGGGACAGGGTATACTGAAGCTTTCTTT.

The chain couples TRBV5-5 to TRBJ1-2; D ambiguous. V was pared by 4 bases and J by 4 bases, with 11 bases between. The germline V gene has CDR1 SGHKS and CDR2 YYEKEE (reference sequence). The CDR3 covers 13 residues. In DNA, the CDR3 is TGTGCCAGCAGCCCGTTGAGTGCCTATGGCTACACCTTC. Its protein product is CASSPLSAYGYTF.

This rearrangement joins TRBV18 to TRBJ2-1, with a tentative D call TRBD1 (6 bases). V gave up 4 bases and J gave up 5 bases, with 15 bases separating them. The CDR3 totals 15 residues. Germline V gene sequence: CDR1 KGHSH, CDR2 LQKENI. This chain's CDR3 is CASSRLQGSHNEQFF. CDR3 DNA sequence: TGTGCCAGCTCACGGTTGCAGGGGTCCCACAATGAGCAGTTCTTC.

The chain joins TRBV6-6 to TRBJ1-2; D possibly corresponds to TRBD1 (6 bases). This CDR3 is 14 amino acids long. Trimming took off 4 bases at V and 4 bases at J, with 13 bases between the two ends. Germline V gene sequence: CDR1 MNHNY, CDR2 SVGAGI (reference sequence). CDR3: CASSLAGAIYGYTF. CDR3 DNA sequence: TGTGCCAGCAGTTTGGCAGGGGCCATCTATGGCTACACCTTC.

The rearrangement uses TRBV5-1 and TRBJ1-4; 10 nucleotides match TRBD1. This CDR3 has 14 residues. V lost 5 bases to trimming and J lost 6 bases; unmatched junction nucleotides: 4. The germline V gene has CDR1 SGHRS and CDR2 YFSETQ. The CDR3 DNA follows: TGCGCCAGCAGTCGGACAGGGGGGGATGAAAAACTGTTTTTT. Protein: CASSRTGGDEKLFF. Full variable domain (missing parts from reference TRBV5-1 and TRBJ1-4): KAGVTQTPRYLIKTRGQQVTLSCSPISGHRSVSWYQQTPGQGLQFLFEYFSETQRNKGNFPGRFSGRQFSNSRSEMNVSTLELGDSALYLCASSRTGGDEKLFFGSGTQLSVL.

The CDR3 nucleotides are TGTGCCACCAGCAGAGAGGCTAGCGGGGGATCTAGCACAGATACGCAGTATTTT. It encodes CATSREASGGSSTDTQYF. The chain recombines TRBV15 with TRBJ2-3, with TRBD2 identical over 10 bases. The CDR3 is 18 amino acids. Germline V lookup: CDR1 LNHNV, CDR2 YYDKDF (reference sequence). The junction had 6 bases not matched to a gene; V was cut back by 0 bases and J by 0 bases.

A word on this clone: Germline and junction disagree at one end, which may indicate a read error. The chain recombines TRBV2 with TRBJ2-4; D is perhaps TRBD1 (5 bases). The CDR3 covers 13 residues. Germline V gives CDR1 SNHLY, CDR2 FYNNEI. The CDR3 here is CASSEAMGRLRDF. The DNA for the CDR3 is TGTGCCAGCAGTGAAGCGATGGGGCGGCTCAGGGACTTC.

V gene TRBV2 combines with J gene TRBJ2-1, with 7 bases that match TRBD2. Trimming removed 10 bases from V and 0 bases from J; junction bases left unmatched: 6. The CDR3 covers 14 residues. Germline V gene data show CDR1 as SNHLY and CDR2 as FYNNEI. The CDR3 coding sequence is TGTGCCACCCCCGGCGGGGGCTCCTACAATGAGCAGTTCTTC. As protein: CATPGGGSYNEQFF.

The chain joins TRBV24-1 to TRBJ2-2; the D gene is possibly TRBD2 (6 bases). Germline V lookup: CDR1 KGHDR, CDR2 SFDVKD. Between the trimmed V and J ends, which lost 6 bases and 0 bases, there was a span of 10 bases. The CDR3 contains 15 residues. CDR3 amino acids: CATSYTGANTGELFF. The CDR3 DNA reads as TGTGCCACCAGTTATACGGGGGCGAACACCGGGGAGCTGTTTTTT.

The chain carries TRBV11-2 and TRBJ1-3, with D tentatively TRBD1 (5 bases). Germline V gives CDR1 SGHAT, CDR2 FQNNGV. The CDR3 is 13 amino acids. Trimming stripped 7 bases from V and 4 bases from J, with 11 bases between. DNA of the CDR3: TGTGCCAGCACCTTCCAGGGAGGAAACACCATATATTTT. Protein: CASTFQGGNTIYF.

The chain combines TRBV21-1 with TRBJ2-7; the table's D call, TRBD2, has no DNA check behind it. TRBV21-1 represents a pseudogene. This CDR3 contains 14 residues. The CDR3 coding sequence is TGTGCCAGCAGCAAAGGCGCCCTCTCCTACGAGCAGTACTTC. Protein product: CASSKGALSYEQYF.

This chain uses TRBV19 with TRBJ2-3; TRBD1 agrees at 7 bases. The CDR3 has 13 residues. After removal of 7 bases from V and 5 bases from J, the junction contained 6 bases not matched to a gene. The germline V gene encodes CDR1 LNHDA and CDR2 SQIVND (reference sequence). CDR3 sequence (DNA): TGTGCCAGTATGAGGGGGCCCGAAGATACGCAGTATTTT. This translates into CASMRGPEDTQYF.

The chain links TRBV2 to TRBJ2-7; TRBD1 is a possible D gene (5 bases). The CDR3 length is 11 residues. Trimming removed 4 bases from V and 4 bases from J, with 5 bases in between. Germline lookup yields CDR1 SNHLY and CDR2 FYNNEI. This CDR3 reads CASSAGYEQYF. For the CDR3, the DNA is TGTGCCAGCAGTGCAGGGTACGAGCAGTACTTC. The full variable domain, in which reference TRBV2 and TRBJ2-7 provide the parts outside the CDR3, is EPEVTQTPSHQVTQMGQEVILRCVPISNHLYFYWYRQILGQKVEFLVSFYNNEISEKSEIFDDQFSVERPDGSNFTLKIRSTKLEDSAMYFCASSAGYEQYFGPGTRLTVT.

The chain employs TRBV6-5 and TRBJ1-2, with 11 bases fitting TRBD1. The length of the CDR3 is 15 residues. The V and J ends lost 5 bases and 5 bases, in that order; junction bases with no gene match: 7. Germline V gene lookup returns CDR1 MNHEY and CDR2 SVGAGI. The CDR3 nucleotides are TGTGCCAGCAGTCATGGACAGGGGGCGTCGTATGGCTACACCTTC. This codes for CASSHGQGASYGYTF.

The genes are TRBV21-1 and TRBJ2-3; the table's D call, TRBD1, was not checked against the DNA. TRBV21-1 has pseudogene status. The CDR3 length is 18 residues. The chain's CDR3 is CASSKRLDRANVSDTQYF. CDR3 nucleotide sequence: TGTGCCAGCAGCAAACGGTTGGACAGGGCTAACGTTTCGGATACGCAGTATTTT.

The CDR3 nucleotides are TGTGCCACCAGTGATTTTAAGGCGGGGGGGCAGGTTTTCAATGAGCAGTTCTTC. Translated: CATSDFKAGGQVFNEQFF. This chain uses TRBV24-1 with TRBJ2-1; 9 bases fit TRBD2. Unmatched junction bases numbered 12, after V lost 1 base and J lost 6 bases. CDR1 KGHDR and CDR2 SFDVKD come from the germline V gene. The CDR3 has 18 amino acids.

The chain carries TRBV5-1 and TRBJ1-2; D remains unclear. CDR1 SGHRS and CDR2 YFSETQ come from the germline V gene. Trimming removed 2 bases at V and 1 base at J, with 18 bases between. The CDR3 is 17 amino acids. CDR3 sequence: CASSFLGVDRGNYGYTF. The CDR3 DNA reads TGCGCCAGCAGCTTTCTTGGGGTCGATCGGGGTAACTATGGCTACACCTTC.

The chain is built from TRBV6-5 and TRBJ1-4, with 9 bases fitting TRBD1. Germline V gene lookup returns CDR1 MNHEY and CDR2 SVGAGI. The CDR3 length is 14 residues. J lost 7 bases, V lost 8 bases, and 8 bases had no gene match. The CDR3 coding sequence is TGTGCCAGCGGACCGGGACAGGGAGGTGAAAAACTGTTTTTT. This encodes CASGPGQGGEKLFF.

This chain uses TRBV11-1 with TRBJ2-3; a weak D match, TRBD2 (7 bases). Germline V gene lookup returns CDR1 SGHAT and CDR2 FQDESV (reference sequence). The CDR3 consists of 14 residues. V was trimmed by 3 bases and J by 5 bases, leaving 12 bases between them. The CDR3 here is CASSFDGGQDTQYF. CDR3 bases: TGTGCCAGCAGCTTTGACGGGGGGCAAGATACGCAGTATTTT.

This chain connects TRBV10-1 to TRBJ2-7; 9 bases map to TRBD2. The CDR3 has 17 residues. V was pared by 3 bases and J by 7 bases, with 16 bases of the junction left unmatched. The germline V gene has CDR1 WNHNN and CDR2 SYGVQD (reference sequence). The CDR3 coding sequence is TGCGCCAGCAGTGAAGCCGGAGTAGCGGGGGACTTTCCTGAGCAGTACTTC. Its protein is CASSEAGVAGDFPEQYF.

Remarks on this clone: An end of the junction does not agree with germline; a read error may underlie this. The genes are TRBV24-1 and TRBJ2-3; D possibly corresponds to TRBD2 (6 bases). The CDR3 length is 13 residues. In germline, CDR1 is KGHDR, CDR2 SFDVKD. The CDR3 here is CATGDLGLNKQYF. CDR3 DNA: TGTGCCACCGGTGATTTAGGACTAAACAAGCAGTATTTT.

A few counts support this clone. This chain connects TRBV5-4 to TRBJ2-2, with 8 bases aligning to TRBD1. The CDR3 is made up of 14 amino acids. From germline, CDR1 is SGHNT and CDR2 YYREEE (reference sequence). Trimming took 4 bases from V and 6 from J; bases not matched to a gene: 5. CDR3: CASSRQGFAGELFF. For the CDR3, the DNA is TGTGCCAGCAGCCGACAGGGGTTCGCCGGGGAGCTGTTTTTT.

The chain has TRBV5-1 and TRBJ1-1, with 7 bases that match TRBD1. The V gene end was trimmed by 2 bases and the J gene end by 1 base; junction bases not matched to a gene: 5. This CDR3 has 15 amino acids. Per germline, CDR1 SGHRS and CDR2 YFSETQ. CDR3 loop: CASSFERQGNTEAFF. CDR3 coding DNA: TGCGCCAGCAGCTTCGAGCGACAGGGGAACACTGAAGCTTTCTTT.

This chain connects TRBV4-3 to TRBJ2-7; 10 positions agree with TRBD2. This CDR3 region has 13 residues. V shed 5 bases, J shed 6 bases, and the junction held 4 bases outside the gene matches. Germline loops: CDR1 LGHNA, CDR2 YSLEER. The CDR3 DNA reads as TGCGCCAGCAGCGCTAGCGGGGGATTCGAGCAGTACTTC. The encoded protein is CASSASGGFEQYF.

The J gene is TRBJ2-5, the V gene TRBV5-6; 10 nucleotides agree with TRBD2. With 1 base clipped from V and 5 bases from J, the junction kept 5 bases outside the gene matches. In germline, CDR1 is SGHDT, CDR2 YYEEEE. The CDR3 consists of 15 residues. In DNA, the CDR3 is TGTGCCAGCAGCTTGCCAGCGGGGGGGCCGGAGACCCAGTACTTC. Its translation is CASSLPAGGPETQYF.

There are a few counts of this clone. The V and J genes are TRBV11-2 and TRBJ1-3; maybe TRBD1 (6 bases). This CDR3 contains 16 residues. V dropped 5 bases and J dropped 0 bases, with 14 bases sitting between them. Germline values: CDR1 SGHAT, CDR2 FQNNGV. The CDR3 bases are TGTGCCAGCAGCCCGGGGACATTTGCCTCTGGAAACACCATATATTTT. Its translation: CASSPGTFASGNTIYF.

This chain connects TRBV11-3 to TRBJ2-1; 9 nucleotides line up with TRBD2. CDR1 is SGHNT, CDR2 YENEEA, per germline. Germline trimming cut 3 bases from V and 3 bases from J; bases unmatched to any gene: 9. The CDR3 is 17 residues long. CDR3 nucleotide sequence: TGTGCCAGCAGCTTTGGTGGCGGGGGGGCAGACTACAATGAGCAGTTCTTC. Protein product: CASSFGGGGADYNEQFF.

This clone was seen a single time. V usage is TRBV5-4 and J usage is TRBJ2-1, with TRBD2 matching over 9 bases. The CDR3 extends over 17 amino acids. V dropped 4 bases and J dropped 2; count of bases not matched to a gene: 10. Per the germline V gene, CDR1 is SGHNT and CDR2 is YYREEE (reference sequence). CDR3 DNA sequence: TGTGCCAGCAGCCCCCGGGCCGGCGGGGGGGCCTACAATGAGCAGTTCTTC. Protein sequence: CASSPRAGGGAYNEQFF.

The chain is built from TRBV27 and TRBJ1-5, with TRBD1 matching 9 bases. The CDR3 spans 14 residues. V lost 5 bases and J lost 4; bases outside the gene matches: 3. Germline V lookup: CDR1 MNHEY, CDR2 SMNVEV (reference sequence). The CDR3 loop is CASSPGTGNQPQHF. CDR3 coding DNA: TGTGCCAGCAGTCCCGGGACAGGGAATCAGCCCCAGCATTTT.

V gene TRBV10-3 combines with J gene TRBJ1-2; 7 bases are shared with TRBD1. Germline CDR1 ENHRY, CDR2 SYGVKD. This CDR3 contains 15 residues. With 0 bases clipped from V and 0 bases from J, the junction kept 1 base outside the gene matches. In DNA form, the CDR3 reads TGTGCCATCAGTGAGTCGGACAGGACTAACTATGGCTACACCTTC. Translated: CAISESDRTNYGYTF.